The sequence of this TCR beta chain was determined in a study of shared clonotypes between healthy human individuals. Trimming left V 6 bases short and J 4 bases short, with 18 bases between. Germline-derived CDR1 and CDR2 are ENHRY and SYGVKD. This CDR3 is 15 amino acids long. Donors were Caucasian adults residing in Nashville, Tennessee, USA. Profiled with immunoSEQ multiplex PCR; TCRdb holds only in-frame clones, not every one. The table records about 1 million clones, 65% to 80% of them present only once. The chain has TRBV10-3 and TRBJ2-5; D might be TRBD2 (5 bases). Sequencing input: memory CD4+ T cells sorted from blood. Subset described: CD45RA-negative fraction. This receptor was obtained from a man aged 18 to 30 in good health. The CDR3 DNA reads as TGTGCCATCAGGAAGGACTTGACACTGCCAGAGACCCAGTACTTC. Translation gives CAIRKDLTLPETQYF.